Listed below are T cell receptor beta chains from one sample, sequenced in a study of spatial heterogeneity in lung cancer. TCRdb redid the calling of the 5' RACE reads with MiXCR, one entry per CDR3 protein. This sample has 110,000 or so distinct CDR3 sequences, with 10% to 14% found just once. The sample consisted of PBMCs, taken at follow-up. The receptors originated from a female donor with early-stage non-small cell lung cancer. CDR3s leave out the opening cysteine and the closing phenylalanine or tryptophan. Fields, in order: V gene, CDR3 length, D gene, CDR3 protein. The D gene is left open where the match is weak.

>TRBV7-9|13|-
ASSKQAGTSSEQF
>TRBV7-9|11|TRBD1
ASSQGAGQPQH
>TRBV18|11|TRBD1
ASSLGQGYGYT
>TRBV24-1|12|-
ATRESGRTGELF
>TRBV19|11|-
ASSSLGADTQY
>TRBV7-8|14|-
ASSLASTPGTGELF
>TRBV29-1|10|-
SVLLNGETQY
>TRBV20-1|14|TRBD2
SASEPGLGVVNEQF
>TRBV5-4|13|-
ASSLGGTYGNTIY
>TRBV2|10|-
ASRSSNQPQH
>TRBV20-1|10|-
SARVVGDEQY
>TRBV6-6|12|TRBD1
ASIRTGAQETQY
>TRBV24-1|13|TRBD1
ATSDSSGGSQPQH
>TRBV6-6|14|-
ASSTSSGPRNQPQH
>TRBV7-2|14|TRBD1
ASSLGTGGPMDTQY
>TRBV11-2|13|-
ASSLRSSGINEQF
>TRBV5-1|16|TRBD1
ASSLAGTGGILNTEAF
>TRBV29-1|12|TRBD2
SVPSGRAVDTQY
>TRBV2|16|-
ASSAPQGSNPTNYGYT
>TRBV4-3|17|-
ASSQDFRRVTVAKNIQY
>TRBV7-3|12|-
ASSPTSLPNEQF
>TRBV7-2|16|TRBD1
ASSSSHGTGGAGGEQF
>TRBV7-2|13|-
ASKSEYSSNQPQH
>TRBV7-8|12|TRBD1
ASSRDRGVETQY
>TRBV19|13|-
ASSIAAGMEDTQY
>TRBV14|13|-
ASSPLRALNEKLF
>TRBV28|13|-
ASSLLGLGKETQY
>TRBV12-3/TRBV12-4|14|TRBD2
ASRPSGESSCNEQF
>TRBV24-1|13|-
ATSDSRDNQETQY
>TRBV7-9|10|-
ASSLDTDTQY
>TRBV7-9|15|-
ASSPGSGAPTTDTQY
>TRBV7-2|12|TRBD1
ASSLERTGYGYT
>TRBV5-1|11|TRBD1
ASSLTGVETQY
>TRBV18|11|-
ASSLDWGEPQH
>TRBV5-4|14|TRBD1
ASSRGQYSGANVLT
>TRBV5-1|15|TRBD1
ASSLAQTGQAKNIQY
>TRBV28|11|-
ASTNPDRDTQY
>TRBV19|12|-
ASSIRDTNQPQH
>TRBV11-2|18|TRBD2
ASSLGASGRAPSGTDTQY
>TRBV28|12|-
ASRYGSGANVLT
>TRBV4-1|14|-
ASSPFPTGTTDTQY
>TRBV12-3/TRBV12-4|12|-
ASSSDIVSYGYT
>TRBV7-3|14|TRBD2
ASSLGLAPSTDTQY
>TRBV5-5|13|TRBD2
ASSWTSGRAGELF
>TRBV20-1|13|-
SPKIGGPAFYGYT
>TRBV3-1|15|TRBD2
ASSQDMGLAAKNIQY
>TRBV2|11|-
ASRAGRYNEQF
>TRBV19|13|TRBD2
ASSSSGPPTDTQY
>TRBV11-2|13|-
ASSFGSPGWDTQY
>TRBV27|13|-
ASSSARSSYNEQF
>TRBV20-1|14|TRBD1
SAVRVLGQGVETQY
>TRBV6-1|13|-
ASSEVQYSNQPQH
>TRBV3-1|11|-
ASSQDHRALQH
>TRBV5-5|12|TRBD2
ASSGLAGTGELF
>TRBV5-1|11|-
ASSAPGSGELF
>TRBV16|12|TRBD2
ASAGTSTLARQF
>TRBV19|12|TRBD2
ASKPAGSTDTQY
>TRBV20-1|14|TRBD2
SARDSSGSATGELF
>TRBV12-3/TRBV12-4|11|-
ASNPGQFYGYT
>TRBV11-2|14|-
ASSSPWRARTGELF